This T cell receptor beta chain stems from a study of blood T cell repertoires in COVID-19. Whole-study context: PBMCs, B-cell-depleted T cells, or T cells were the source of the cDNA or gDNA that made up the material.

Only in-frame clones appear in the TCRdb table, and some are missing; sequencing was by immunoSEQ multiplex PCR. The repertoire holds about 200,000 clones, with approximately 81% as singletons. The CDR3 sequence is 16 residues long. The ends lost 6 bases at V and 4 bases at J; junction bases unmatched: 10. CDR1 and CDR2 from the germline V gene are MNHEY and SVGEGT. The specimen sequenced was peripheral blood. This receptor was taken from an elderly woman with acute or convalescent COVID-19. The chain has TRBV6-2 or TRBV6-3 and TRBJ2-4, with TRBD1 identical over 9 bases. The DNA of the CDR3 is TGTGCCAGCAGCTCTACTCCGGGACAGGGTAAAAACATTCAGTACTTC. Translated: CASSSTPGQGKNIQYF.